This passage covers 10 T cell receptor beta chains from one sample sequenced in a study of shared clonotypes between healthy human individuals. Libraries were prepared by immunoSEQ multiplex PCR; TCRdb keeps only in-frame clonotypes and omits some of them. Of 230,000 or so clones listed, over 50% were seen once; the top ten hold approximately 12%. Sequenced: memory CD4+ T cells sorted from blood. Stated subset: CD45RA-negative fraction. The receptors shown here come from a young man in good health.

Comments on this clone: At the DNA level, this CDR3 is encoded by other sequences in the same sample as well. The V gene is TRBV18, the J gene TRBJ2-7; D unclear. This CDR3 spans 12 amino acids. Germline V lookup: CDR1 KGHSH, CDR2 LQKENI. V lost 3 bases and J lost 1, with 4 bases in between. CDR3 sequence: CASSPESYEQYF. CDR3 DNA sequence: TGTGCCAGCTCACCGGAATCCTACGAGCAGTACTTC. The entire variable domain, with the rest obtained from reference TRBV18 and TRBJ2-7, is as follows: NAGVMQNPRHLVRRRGQEARLRCSPMKGHSHVYWYRQLPEEGLKFMVYLQKENIIDESGMPKERFSAEFPKEGPSILRIQQVVRGDSAAYFCASSPESYEQYFGPGTRLTVT.

This clone was found a few times. V usage is TRBV5-1 and J usage is TRBJ1-3, with unresolved D. Trimming left V 4 bases short and J 2 bases short, with 7 bases between. This CDR3 spans 13 amino acids. Germline lookup yields CDR1 SGHRS and CDR2 YFSETQ. The CDR3 reads CASSREPGNTIYF. CDR3 in DNA: TGCGCCAGCAGCAGAGAACCTGGAAACACCATATATTTT. Full variable domain (missing parts from reference TRBV5-1 and TRBJ1-3): KAGVTQTPRYLIKTRGQQVTLSCSPISGHRSVSWYQQTPGQGLQFLFEYFSETQRNKGNFPGRFSGRQFSNSRSEMNVSTLELGDSALYLCASSREPGNTIYFGEGSWLTVV.

In nucleotides, the CDR3 is TGTGCCAGCAGTCGTCAGGGGGGGTCTGAGCAGTTCTTC. Its translation is CASSRQGGSEQFF. This chain joins TRBV6-5 and TRBJ2-1; D might be TRBD1 or TRBD2, each matching 7 bases. Germline values: CDR1 MNHEY, CDR2 SVGAGI. The CDR3 is 13 amino acids. V lost 5 bases to trimming and J lost 9 bases, with 14 bases between them.

The chain uses TRBV27 and TRBJ1-2, with TRBD1 matching 8 bases. J lost 4 bases, V lost 6 bases, and 10 bases had no gene match. CDR1 MNHEY and CDR2 SMNVEV come from the germline V gene (reference sequence). This CDR3 has 15 residues. CDR3 DNA: TGTGCCAGCAGGGAGCGGGGGCAGGGGGCCTATGGCTACACCTTC. Amino acid sequence: CASRERGQGAYGYTF.

This clone has a handful of counts. The gene calls are TRBV5-4 and TRBJ2-7, with 10 bases identical to TRBD2. CDR1 SGHNT and CDR2 YYREEE come from the germline V gene (reference sequence). This CDR3 has 16 residues. Trimming at V came to 0 bases and at J to 3 bases, leaving 6 bases not matched to a gene. The CDR3 loop reads CASSLEGGLANYEQYF. The CDR3 region has the DNA TGTGCCAGCAGCTTGGAGGGGGGACTAGCGAACTACGAGCAGTACTTC.

This chain connects TRBV7-9 to TRBJ2-1, with D possibly TRBD1 on 6 matching bases. V lost 6 bases to trimming and J lost 1 base, with 7 bases between them. The CDR3 spans 13 residues. Germline-derived CDR1 and CDR2 are SEHNR and FQNEAQ (reference sequence). CDR3 amino acids: CASRGQSYNEQFF. The CDR3, as DNA: TGTGCCAGCAGAGGACAGTCCTACAATGAGCAGTTCTTC.

The chain links TRBV18 to TRBJ2-7, with D uncertain. Germline V gene sequence: CDR1 KGHSH, CDR2 LQKENI. This CDR3 has 13 amino acids. Trimming shortened V by 3 bases and J by 7 bases, and 13 bases separated the two germline ends. CDR3 sequence: CASSPSRNGEQYF. CDR3 in DNA: TGTGCCAGCTCACCGTCCCGAAATGGGGAGCAGTACTTC.

The chain recombines TRBV10-2 with TRBJ2-2, with 7 bases identical to TRBD2. The CDR3 is 15 residues long. V trimming: 5 bases; J trimming: 0 bases; junction bases outside the gene matches: 3. Per the germline V gene, CDR1 is WSHSY and CDR2 is SAAADI. CDR3 in DNA: TGCGCCAGCAGTTTGACTAGCCCGAACACCGGGGAGCTGTTTTTT. It specifies CASSLTSPNTGELFF.

The V and J genes are TRBV7-9 and TRBJ2-7; D gene unclear. CDR3 length: 11 residues. The germline V gene has CDR1 SEHNR and CDR2 FQNEAQ (reference sequence). V lost 4 bases, J lost 7 bases, and 8 bases lay in between. This chain's CDR3 is CASSSEEEQYF. For the CDR3, the DNA is TGTGCCAGCAGCTCCGAGGAAGAGCAGTACTTC.

This sequence joins TRBV19 and TRBJ2-7, with D possibly called TRBD1 or TRBD2 (5 bases each). V lost 2 bases, J lost 2 bases, and 16 bases lay in between. Germline assignment: CDR1 LNHDA and CDR2 SQIVND (reference sequence). This CDR3 is built from 16 residues. The CDR3 protein is CASSIMAFSGPYEQYF. The CDR3 DNA sequence: TGTGCCAGTAGTATAATGGCATTCTCGGGGCCCTACGAGCAGTACTTC.